This T cell receptor (beta chain) is from a study of neurological immune-mediated disorders. Study in general: Disease course was recorded as relapsing-remitting for some 31 and secondary progressive for about 8.5% of the 34 multiple sclerosis patients.

This clonotype has ten or more counts. Time point defined: longitudinal time-point 3. The unsorted libraries originated from 2 million PBMCs kept at -80 C. The method for making cDNA was 5'RACE, and it used 10-nucleotide random UMIs. Each CDR3 protein gets one entry after TCRdb re-called the 5' RACE reads with MiXCR. The sample holds approximately 84,000 distinct CDR3 sequences, around 4% seen once. This CDR3 comprises 15 residues. The J segment lost 3 bases and the V segment lost 5 bases, leaving 4 bases of the junction unmatched. Germline V gene lookup returns CDR1 KGHDR and CDR2 SFDVKD. The sample consisted of PBMCs. The rearrangement joins TRBV24-1 to TRBJ2-1, with 9 bases lining up with TRBD2. This receptor was taken from a woman aged 55-69 years with multiple sclerosis. CDR3: CATSAASGDYNEQFF. The DNA of the CDR3 is TGTGCCACCAGTGCGGCTAGCGGGGACTACAATGAGCAGTTCTTC.